The T cell receptor (beta chain) under discussion was sequenced for a study of T cell responses to AZD1222 COVID-19 vaccine. About the study: Second-dose groups at about 4 or about 12 weeks were pooled.

Details on this clone: Antigen unknown.

Overall study findings and caveats: Mapped onto spike, vaccine-associated CD4 TCRs spanned it and were dominant at 160-218 and 743-854. Repertoire samples came only from after the peak T cell response. Mostly white British, mostly female donors; authors suggested clonal diversity may be underestimated.

Germline V gene lookup returns CDR1 SGHTA and CDR2 FQGNSA. The V gene end was trimmed by 5 bases and the J gene end by 3 bases; junction bases not matched to a gene: 4. CDR3 length: 13 residues. Sequenced by immunoSEQ multiplex PCR; TCRdb stores in-frame clones only, minus some. The profile covers about 130,000 clones, with 93% appearing a single time and around 5.9% taken by the ten largest. This chain uses TRBV7-2 with TRBJ2-7; the match to TRBD1 covers 7 bases. The starting material was peripheral blood, obtained on day 0 of AZD1222 vaccination. The clonotype was recovered from an adult in good health. The CDR3 region has the DNA TGTGCCAGCAGCAAGAACAGGGGCTACGAGCAGTACTTC. Translated, it gives CASSKNRGYEQYF.